The clone carrying this TCR beta chain was detected a few times. This record belongs to a study of CD8 T cells in ankylosing spondylitis. The V gene's germline CDR1 is SQVTM and CDR2 ANQGSEA. Trimming pared 0 bases from V and 3 bases from J, leaving 6 bases between. The CDR3 runs 12 residues. TCRdb called the 5' RACE reads again in MiXCR, with one record for every CDR3 protein. This sample has under 250,000 distinct CDR3 sequences; more than 25% occur once, and the top ten carry around 4.2%. The chain has TRBV29-1 and TRBJ2-7, with D possibly being TRBD2 (5 bases). What was sequenced was blood, either unsorted or a sorted T cell fraction (not recorded which). The sequence was collected from a male donor with ankylosing spondylitis or in good health (not recorded which). The CDR3 region is CSVEDEGYEQYF. The CDR3, as DNA: TGCAGCGTTGAAGACGAGGGCTACGAGCAGTACTTC.